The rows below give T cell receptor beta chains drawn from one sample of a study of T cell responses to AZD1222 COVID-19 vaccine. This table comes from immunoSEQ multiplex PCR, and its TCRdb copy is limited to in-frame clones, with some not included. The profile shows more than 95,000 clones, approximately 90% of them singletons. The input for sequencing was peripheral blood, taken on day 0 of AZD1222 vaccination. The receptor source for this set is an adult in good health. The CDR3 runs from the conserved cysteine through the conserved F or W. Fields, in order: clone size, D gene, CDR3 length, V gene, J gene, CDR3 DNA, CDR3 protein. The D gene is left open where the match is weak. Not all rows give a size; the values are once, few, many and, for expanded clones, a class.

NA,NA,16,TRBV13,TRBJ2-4,TGTGCCAGCAGCCACCATGAGGCCGGCACCAAAAACATTCAGTACTTC,CASSHHEAGTKNIQYF
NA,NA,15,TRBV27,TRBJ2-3,TGTGCCAGCAGTGACGGGGGGCAGGGAGTAGATACGCAGTATTTT,CASSDGGQGVDTQYF
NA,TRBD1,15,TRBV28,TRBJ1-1,TGTGCCAGCAGTTTATCTCGGACAGGGAACACTGAAGCTTTCTTT,CASSLSRTGNTEAFF
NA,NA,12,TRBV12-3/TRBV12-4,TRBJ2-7,TGTGCCAGCAGGTCCCCGGGTTACGAGCAGTACTTC,CASRSPGYEQYF
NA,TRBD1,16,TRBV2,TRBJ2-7,TGTGCCAGCAGTCTGACAGTGGGGACAGGGGGCAGCGAGCAGTACTTC,CASSLTVGTGGSEQYF
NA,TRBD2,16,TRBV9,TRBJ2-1,TGTGCCAGCAGCGTAGTAGGAGCGGGAGGCCACGAGGAGCAGTTCTTC,CASSVVGAGGHEEQFF
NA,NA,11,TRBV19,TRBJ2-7,TGTGCCAGTAGTACGGGCTACGAGCAGTACTTC,CASSTGYEQYF
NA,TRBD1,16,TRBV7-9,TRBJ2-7,TGTGCCAGCAGCTTCGGTTTGGAAAACAGGGGTTACGAGCAGTACTTC,CASSFGLENRGYEQYF
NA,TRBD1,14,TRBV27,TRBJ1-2,TGTGCCAGCAGTCCCCGGACAGGACGAGATGGCTACACCTTC,CASSPRTGRDGYTF
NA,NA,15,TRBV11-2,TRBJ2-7,TGTGCCAGCAGCGTCCGGACAGAAACCTCCTACGAGCAGTACTTC,CASSVRTETSYEQYF
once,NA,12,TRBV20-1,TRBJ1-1,TGCAGTGCTAGTAGGGGTAACACTGAAGCTTTCTTT,CSASRGNTEAFF
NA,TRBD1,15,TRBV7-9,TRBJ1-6,TGTGCCAGCAGCCCTCGGGACAGGGTGAATTCACCCCTCCACTTT,CASSPRDRVNSPLHF
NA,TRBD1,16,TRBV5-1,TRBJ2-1,TGCGCCAGCAGCCGATTTAATACCCGACAGGGTGTCGAGCAGTTCTTC,CASSRFNTRQGVEQFF
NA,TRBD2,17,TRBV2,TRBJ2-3,TGTGCCAGCAGTGAAGCGGGGCCGGGGGGACGCACAGATACGCAGTATTTT,CASSEAGPGGRTDTQYF
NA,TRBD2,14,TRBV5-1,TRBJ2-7,TGCGCCAGCACCGCGGGAGCCACCACGGGGGAGCAGTACTTC,CASTAGATTGEQYF
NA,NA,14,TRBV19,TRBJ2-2,TGTGCCAGTAGGGGACTTTTTGATACCGGGGAGCTGTTTTTT,CASRGLFDTGELFF
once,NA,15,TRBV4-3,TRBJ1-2,TGCGCCAGCAGCTCCTCGGTAGGACTAAACTATGGCTACACCTTC,CASSSSVGLNYGYTF
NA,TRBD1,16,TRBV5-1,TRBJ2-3,TGCGCCAGCAGCCCCCGGGACAGGGGGCGGCCAGATACGCAGTATTTT,CASSPRDRGRPDTQYF
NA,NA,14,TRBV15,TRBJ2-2,TGTGCCACCAGCCCCGTCAGGGGTTCCGGGGAGCTGTTTTTT,CATSPVRGSGELFF
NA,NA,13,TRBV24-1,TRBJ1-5,TGTGCCACCAGCGTGGGAGACAATCAGCCCCAGCATTTT,CATSVGDNQPQHF
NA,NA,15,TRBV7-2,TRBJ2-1,TGTGCCAGCAGCTTAGGGTCGGGACCATACAATGAGCAGTTCTTC,CASSLGSGPYNEQFF
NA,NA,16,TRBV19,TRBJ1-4,TGTGCCAGGGCGTTTCGGGATCCCGCAACTAATGAAAAACTGTTTTTT,CARAFRDPATNEKLFF
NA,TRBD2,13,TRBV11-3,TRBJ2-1,TGTGCCAGCAGCCTTAGCGGGATCAATGAGCAGTTCTTC,CASSLSGINEQFF
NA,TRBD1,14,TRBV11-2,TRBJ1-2,TGTGCCAGCAGCCTCGGGACAGAGACCTATGGCTACACCTTC,CASSLGTETYGYTF
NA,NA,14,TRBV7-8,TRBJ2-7,TGTGCCAGCAGCTTGGGACACGGAACCTACGAGCAGTACTTC,CASSLGHGTYEQYF
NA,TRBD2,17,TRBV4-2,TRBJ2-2,TGTGCCAGCAGCCAAGTGAATAGCGGGAGAGGCACCGGGGAGCTGTTTTTT,CASSQVNSGRGTGELFF
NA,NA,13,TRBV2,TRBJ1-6,TGTGCCAGCCAACAGGGACTGGGATCACCCCTCCACTTT,CASQQGLGSPLHF
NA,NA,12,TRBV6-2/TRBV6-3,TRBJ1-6,TGTGCCAGCAGCCACAACCCTTCACCCCTCCACTTT,CASSHNPSPLHF
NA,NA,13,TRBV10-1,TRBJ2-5,TGCGCCAGCAGTCCTGGGGGGTTGGAGACCCAGTACTTC,CASSPGGLETQYF
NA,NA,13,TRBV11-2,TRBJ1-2,TGTGCCAGCAGCTTAGTGCCACAGGGCATCTACACCTTC,CASSLVPQGIYTF
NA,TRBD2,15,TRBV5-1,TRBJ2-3,TGCGCCAGCAGCTTTGTTAGCGGGAGCACAGATACGCAGTATTTT,CASSFVSGSTDTQYF
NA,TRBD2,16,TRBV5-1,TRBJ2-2,TGCGCCAGCAGCTTGGGGCTAGCGGGAAACACCGGGGAGCTGTTTTTT,CASSLGLAGNTGELFF
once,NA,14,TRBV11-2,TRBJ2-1,TGTGCCAGCAGCTCCTCTCCGGCGAACAATGAGCAGTTCTTC,CASSSSPANNEQFF
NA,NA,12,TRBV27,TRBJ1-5,TGTGCCAGCAGTTTATTAGGTCAGCCCCAGCATTTT,CASSLLGQPQHF
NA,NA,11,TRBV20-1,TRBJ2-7,TGCAGTGCTAGAGGTTTGGACGAGCAGTACTTC,CSARGLDEQYF
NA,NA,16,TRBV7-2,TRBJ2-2,TGTGCCAGCAGCTCAAGACTAATCGCAGGTCCCGGGGAGCTGTTTTTT,CASSSRLIAGPGELFF
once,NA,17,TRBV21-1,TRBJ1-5,TGTGCCAGCAGCAAAGGTGTGACAGGGCCCTTGAGTCAGCCCCAGCATTTT,CASSKGVTGPLSQPQHF
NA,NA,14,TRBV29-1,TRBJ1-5,TGCAGCGTTTCCCCCGGGGACATCAATCAGCCCCAGCATTTT,CSVSPGDINQPQHF
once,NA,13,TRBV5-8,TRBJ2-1,TGTGCCAGCAGCCTGGACAGAAACAATGAGCAGTTCTTC,CASSLDRNNEQFF
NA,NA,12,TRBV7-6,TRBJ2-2,TGTGCCAGCACCAAAAACACCGGGGAGCTGTTTTTT,CASTKNTGELFF
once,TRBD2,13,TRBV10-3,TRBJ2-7,TGTGCCATTAGACTAGCGGGACAGTACGAGCAGTACTTC,CAIRLAGQYEQYF
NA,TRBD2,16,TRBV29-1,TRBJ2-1,TGCAGCGTTGGACCACCTACTAGCGGGAGTATACATGAGCAGTTCTTC,CSVGPPTSGSIHEQFF
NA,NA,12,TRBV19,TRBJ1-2,TGTGCCAGTAGTATAGTCCCGGGCGGCTACACCTTC,CASSIVPGGYTF
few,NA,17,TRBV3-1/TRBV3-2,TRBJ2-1,TGTGCCAGCAGCCCGACCGACGGGACTTTCAACTACAATGAGCAGTTCTTC,CASSPTDGTFNYNEQFF